A single sample is the source of the 21 T cell receptor beta chains below, sequenced in a study of cytomegalovirus exposure and HLA in healthy donors. Some clones are missing from TCRdb's copy, which holds only in-frame ones; the method was immunoSEQ multiplex PCR. The sample shows 55,000 to 75,000 clones, more than 85% of them seen only once. Sequencing was carried out using PBMCs. The source of these receptors is a man between 18 and 29 years old in good health and CMV-seropositive.

This sequence joins TRBV5-1 and TRBJ1-5, with D possibly being TRBD1 (5 bases). This CDR3 region has 14 residues. Trimming took 3 bases from V and 1 from J, leaving 8 bases between them. Germline V gene lookup returns CDR1 SGHRS and CDR2 YFSETQ. The CDR3 reads CASSSGVSNQPQHF. The CDR3 region has the DNA TGCGCCAGCAGCTCGGGGGTCAGCAATCAGCCCCAGCATTTT.

V is TRBV27 and J is TRBJ1-2, with D unclear. CDR3 size: 15 residues. Trimming took 1 base from V and 1 from J, leaving 10 bases between them. Germline CDR1 and CDR2: MNHEY and SMNVEV (reference sequence). The CDR3 protein is CASSLYPGINYGYTF. CDR3 sequence (DNA): TGTGCCAGCAGTTTATACCCAGGCATTAACTATGGCTACACCTTC.

V is TRBV13 and J is TRBJ2-3, with a weak D call TRBD2 (6 bases). Looked up from germline, CDR1 is PRHDT and CDR2 is FYEKMQ (reference sequence). The CDR3 runs 14 residues. Trimming took off 5 bases at V and 0 bases at J, with 9 bases between the two ends. CDR3: CASSLGGSTDTQYF. In DNA, the CDR3 is TGTGCCAGCAGCCTCGGGGGTAGCACAGATACGCAGTATTTT.

This chain uses TRBV6-1 with TRBJ2-1; D might be TRBD2 (6 bases). The CDR3 spans 14 residues. With 11 bases removed from V and 3 bases from J, the gap between germline ends came to 17 bases. CDR1 and CDR2 (germline): MNHNS, SASEGT. CDR3 coding DNA: TGTGCCGCCCGGGGGAGCGGGTACTACAATGAGCAGTTCTTC. This sequence encodes CAARGSGYYNEQFF.

This chain uses TRBV4-1 with TRBJ2-7; TRBD2 matches at 12 bases. Germline CDR1 reads MGHRA; CDR2 reads YSYEKL. This CDR3 is built from 16 residues. The trim removed 4 bases at V and 2 bases at J, leaving 6 bases unmatched. The CDR3 DNA follows: TGCGCCAGCAGCCCCCGACTAGCGGGAGCAACCTACGAGCAGTACTTC. Translation gives CASSPRLAGATYEQYF.

The CDR3 sequence is CASTAAAFNYGYTF. CDR3 coding DNA: TGTGCCAGCACCGCCGCGGCGTTTAACTATGGCTACACCTTC. V and J are TRBV7-2 and TRBJ1-2; no reliable D call. This CDR3 has 14 amino acids. V lost 7 bases and J lost 1, with 13 bases in between. CDR1 and CDR2 (germline): SGHTA, FQGNSA.

This chain links TRBV25-1 with TRBJ1-2; D not resolved. CDR3 length: 12 amino acids. The V end was cut by 4 bases, the J end by 6 bases, with 9 bases between. The V gene's germline CDR1 is MGHDK and CDR2 SYGVNS. The CDR3 nucleotides read TGTGCCAGCAGTGGTCCCCCAAATGGCTACACCTTC. It yields the protein CASSGPPNGYTF.

This chain connects TRBV7-3 to TRBJ2-5; a weak D match, TRBD2 (6 bases). Trimming pared 5 bases from V and 0 bases from J, leaving 10 bases between. CDR1 is SGHTA, CDR2 FQGTGA, per germline. CDR3 size: 14 residues. CDR3 sequence reads: CASSPRGNQETQYF. CDR3 nucleotide sequence: TGTGCCAGCAGCCCACGGGGGAACCAAGAGACCCAGTACTTC. Complete variable domain (other parts from reference TRBV7-3 and TRBJ2-5): GAGVSQTPSNKVTEKGKYVELRCDPISGHTALYWYRQSLGQGPEFLIYFQGTGAADDSGLPNDRFFAVRPEGSVSTLKIQRTERGDSAVYLCASSPRGNQETQYFGPGTRLLVL.

The chain combines TRBV6-1 with TRBJ1-5; D call uncertain. With 7 bases removed from V and 7 bases from J, the gap between germline ends came to 11 bases. The CDR3 loop spans 12 amino acids. Germline V gene lookup returns CDR1 MNHNS and CDR2 SASEGT. The CDR3 sequence: CASTSRGQPQHF. The DNA of the CDR3 is TGTGCCAGCACCAGCCGGGGACAGCCCCAGCATTTT.

The chain combines TRBV23-1 with TRBJ1-5, with TRBD1 identical over 8 bases. TRBV23-1 is reported as an ORF; its role is uncertain. The CDR3 is 15 amino acids. The trim removed 3 bases at V and 6 bases at J, leaving 7 bases unmatched. CDR3 in amino acids: CASSHPDRESQPQHF. For the CDR3, the DNA is TGCGCCAGCAGTCACCCGGACAGGGAAAGTCAGCCCCAGCATTTT.

The V gene is TRBV13, the J gene TRBJ2-1; 7 bases agree with TRBD2. The germline CDR1 and CDR2 sequences are PRHDT and FYEKMQ (reference sequence). This CDR3 has 16 amino acids. The J segment lost 8 bases and the V segment lost 4 bases, leaving 14 bases of the junction unmatched. The CDR3 region is CASSSQGRGPGDEQFF. CDR3 coding DNA: TGTGCCAGCAGCTCCCAAGGGAGGGGCCCGGGGGATGAGCAGTTCTTC.

This clone appeared a few times. The chain recombines TRBV7-2 with TRBJ2-7; 10 bases are shared with TRBD2. V gave up 4 bases and J gave up 6 bases; unmatched junction bases: 9. CDR3 length: 15 residues. Germline-derived CDR1 and CDR2 are SGHTA and FQGNSA. The CDR3 DNA sequence: TGTGCCAGCAGCTCCTCTAGCGGGAGTAGGTTCGAGCAGTACTTC. Its protein is CASSSSSGSRFEQYF. The whole variable domain, remainder taken from reference TRBV7-2 and TRBJ2-7, is GAGVSQSPSNKVTEKGKDVELRCDPISGHTALYWYRQSLGQGLEFLIYFQGNSAPDKSGLPSDRFSAERTGGSVSTLTIQRTQQEDSAVYLCASSSSSGSRFEQYFGPGTRLTVT.

The chain has TRBV11-1 and TRBJ1-1, with D tentatively TRBD1 (6 bases). The germline V gene encodes CDR1 SGHAT and CDR2 FQDESV (reference sequence). Trimming shortened V by 6 bases and J by 6 bases, and 20 bases separated the two germline ends. CDR3 size: 15 residues. The chain's CDR3 is CASRGARWDLAEAFF. Written as DNA, the CDR3 is TGTGCCAGCAGGGGGGCTCGTTGGGATTTAGCTGAAGCTTTCTTT.

This clone came up once. The V call is TRBV2, the J call TRBJ2-2; maybe TRBD2 (5 bases). Germline CDR1 reads SNHLY; CDR2 reads FYNNEI. V was pared by 6 bases and J by 5 bases, with 10 bases between. This CDR3 contains 13 residues. The CDR3 DNA reads as TGTGCCAGCAGGGCGGGCGAGACCGGGGAGCTGTTTTTT. Its translation: CASRAGETGELFF. Supplemented by reference TRBV2 and TRBJ2-2, the full variable domain reads EPEVTQTPSHQVTQMGQEVILRCVPISNHLYFYWYRQILGQKVEFLVSFYNNEISEKSEIFDDQFSVERPDGSNFTLKIRSTKLEDSAMYFCASRAGETGELFFGEGSRLTVL.

The V call is TRBV25-1, the J call TRBJ2-1; a weak D match, TRBD2 (5 bases). Per germline, CDR1 MGHDK and CDR2 SYGVNS. V lost 8 bases, J lost 7 bases, and 15 bases lay in between. The CDR3 totals 13 residues. The chain's CDR3 is CASLGEGLNEQFF. The CDR3 region has the DNA TGTGCCAGCCTGGGAGAGGGTCTGAATGAGCAGTTCTTC.

This sequence joins TRBV2 and TRBJ1-2, with a weak D call TRBD1 (6 bases). This CDR3 has 14 amino acids. V was pared by 7 bases and J by 1 base, with 13 bases between. CDR1 is SNHLY and CDR2 is FYNNEI in the germline V gene. CDR3: CASNYRALNYGYTF. The CDR3 DNA is TGTGCCAGCAATTACAGGGCCCTTAACTATGGCTACACCTTC.

This chain uses TRBV28 with TRBJ1-4, with TRBD1 as a possible D gene (6 bases). V shed 2 bases and J shed 4 bases, with 11 bases lying between them. The germline gives CDR1 MDHEN, CDR2 SYDVKM. The CDR3 covers 15 residues. The CDR3 DNA reads as TGTGCCAGCAGTTTAATACACAGGGATAATGAAAAACTGTTTTTT. It yields the protein CASSLIHRDNEKLFF.

This chain joins TRBV4-1 and TRBJ2-5; 9 bases match TRBD2. Germline V gene lookup returns CDR1 MGHRA and CDR2 YSYEKL. The CDR3 length is 16 residues. The junction had 3 bases not matched to a gene; V was cut back by 0 bases and J by 1 base. CDR3 amino acids: CASSQEIAGVQETQYF. DNA for the CDR3: TGCGCCAGCAGCCAAGAAATAGCGGGAGTCCAAGAGACCCAGTACTTC.

The V and J genes are TRBV18 and TRBJ2-5, with D perhaps TRBD1 (5 bases). The germline gives CDR1 KGHSH, CDR2 LQKENI. This CDR3 spans 14 amino acids. V lost 0 bases and J 5 bases, leaving 10 bases between the germline ends. As DNA, the CDR3 is TGTGCCAGCTCACCACCGCCAGGGATGGAGACCCAGTACTTC. Protein: CASSPPPGMETQYF.

The rearrangement links TRBV28 to TRBJ2-5; 15 bases align to TRBD2. The V and J ends lost 5 bases and 5 bases, in that order; junction bases with no gene match: 6. CDR1 MDHEN and CDR2 SYDVKM come from the germline V gene. The CDR3 has 16 residues. The CDR3 is CASSAGLAGGRETQYF. The CDR3 DNA reads as TGTGCCAGCAGTGCCGGACTAGCGGGAGGGAGGGAGACCCAGTACTTC.

The chain carries TRBV2 and TRBJ1-4, with 8 positions matching TRBD1. The CDR3 has 15 amino acids. V gave up 6 bases and J gave up 5 bases; unmatched junction bases: 8. The germline V gene has CDR1 SNHLY and CDR2 FYNNEI. The CDR3 region is CASRRDRGRNEKLFF. The CDR3 DNA reads TGTGCCAGCAGACGCGACAGGGGCAGAAATGAAAAACTGTTTTTT.